A selection of T cell receptor beta chains follows, all from one sample in a study of shared clonotypes between healthy human individuals. Clones were read by immunoSEQ multiplex PCR, and TCRdb kept only the in-frame ones, dropping some. In the table there are over 2,000,000 clones, about 94% of which are singletons. The specimen sequenced was naive CD8+ T cells from PBMCs. These receptors came from a young man in good health. Some clones in this sample may be carry-over from other donors' samples. CDR3s include the opening cysteine and the closing phenylalanine or tryptophan.

j_call	v_call	cdr3_aa
TRBJ2-1	TRBV25-1	CASSEWARTGRFF
TRBJ2-7	TRBV10-3	CAISESVGNYEQYF
TRBJ2-7	TRBV4-1	CASSQVHRQGTYEQYF
TRBJ2-7	TRBV6-1	CASSYRGLYEQYF
TRBJ2-5	TRBV7-9	CASTTRDLPQETQYF
TRBJ2-4	TRBV6-5	CASSYSRGRGNIQYF
TRBJ1-1	TRBV7-8	CASSLGVGQIQAFF
TRBJ2-7	TRBV5-4	CASSLGGRADEQYF
TRBJ2-7	TRBV5-1	CASSLAQREGLYEQYF
TRBJ2-1	TRBV7-9	CASSLVIAGADEQFF
TRBJ1-3	TRBV19	CASIDRSSGNTIYF
TRBJ2-1	TRBV15	CATRDGWASGSNEQFF
TRBJ1-2	TRBV28	CASSFRLSGGVLYGYTF
TRBJ2-3	TRBV7-3	CASSSRLERDTQYF
TRBJ2-2	TRBV19	CASRGRDRDTGELFF
TRBJ2-5	TRBV25-1	CASSELGPRGRFVETQYF
TRBJ1-3	TRBV14	CASSQDGIIRVSGNTIYF
TRBJ2-1	TRBV7-9	CASSPSGGLAGEIYEQFF
TRBJ2-1	TRBV11-1	CASVYEGLAGHNEQFF
TRBJ2-1	TRBV2	CASRAAGTNDNEQFF
TRBJ2-1	TRBV10-2	CASSEQGGVNEQFF
TRBJ2-7	TRBV7-2	CASSSSGGRRKYEQYF
TRBJ2-1	TRBV7-8	CASSLGRGGYEQFF
TRBJ1-1	TRBV5-1	CASSGETGLNTEAFF
TRBJ1-2	TRBV4-1	CASSPGGAGRSTNYGYTF
TRBJ1-5	TRBV7-8	CASSFRDSPREGNQPQHF
TRBJ2-2	TRBV28	CASSLPTIRTTGELFF
TRBJ1-1	TRBV19	CASSIAGLNTEAFF
TRBJ2-1	TRBV7-9	CASSLTGQPNEQFF
TRBJ2-2	TRBV6-5	CASSSGGRPNTGELFF
.	TRBV4-3	CASSQDPSRNYEQYF
TRBJ1-2	TRBV12-2	CASRLGSSYGYTF
TRBJ1-1	TRBV6-5	CASSYNPDRVGTEAFF
TRBJ1-5	TRBV7-2	CASSLGGSQPQHF
TRBJ1-4	TRBV7-9	CASSSRQARDEKLFF
TRBJ1-1	TRBV4-1	CASSQWVQNTEAFF
TRBJ2-5	TRBV7-8	CASSLGPSLAGELTEETQYF
TRBJ1-5	TRBV19	CASNGGGSNQPQHF
TRBJ2-6	TRBV7-2	CASSLGHYGANVLTF
TRBJ2-7	TRBV4-1	CASSQGGEGSYEQYF
TRBJ2-2	TRBV28	CASSYETGPATGELFF
TRBJ2-1	TRBV28	CASSFSSGATNEQFF
TRBJ1-2	TRBV10-3	CAISELDRGFEGYTF
TRBJ2-7	TRBV30	CACLGGDSSYEQYF
TRBJ2-5	TRBV14	CASSQEGPYSMVGETQYF
TRBJ2-3	TRBV28	CASSRPAGVRTDTQYF
TRBJ2-4	TRBV28	CASRVLAGSHIQYF
TRBJ2-7	TRBV5-4	CASSFGTGGIYEQYF
TRBJ2-5	TRBV28	CASSRGGEQTQYF
TRBJ1-1	TRBV6-6	CASSNIQGAGVEAFF
TRBJ1-1	TRBV11-2	CASSLGWSLNTEAFF
TRBJ2-7	TRBV10-3	CAISEDLYYEQYF
TRBJ2-3	TRBV18	CASSPPVGRDTQYF
TRBJ1-5	TRBV18	CASSPRGQPQHF
TRBJ2-7	TRBV28	CASSLGRGSGVYEQYF
TRBJ2-5	TRBV6-1	CASSPGQGTGETQYF
TRBJ2-7	TRBV6-5	CASSYSNRVEGYEQYF